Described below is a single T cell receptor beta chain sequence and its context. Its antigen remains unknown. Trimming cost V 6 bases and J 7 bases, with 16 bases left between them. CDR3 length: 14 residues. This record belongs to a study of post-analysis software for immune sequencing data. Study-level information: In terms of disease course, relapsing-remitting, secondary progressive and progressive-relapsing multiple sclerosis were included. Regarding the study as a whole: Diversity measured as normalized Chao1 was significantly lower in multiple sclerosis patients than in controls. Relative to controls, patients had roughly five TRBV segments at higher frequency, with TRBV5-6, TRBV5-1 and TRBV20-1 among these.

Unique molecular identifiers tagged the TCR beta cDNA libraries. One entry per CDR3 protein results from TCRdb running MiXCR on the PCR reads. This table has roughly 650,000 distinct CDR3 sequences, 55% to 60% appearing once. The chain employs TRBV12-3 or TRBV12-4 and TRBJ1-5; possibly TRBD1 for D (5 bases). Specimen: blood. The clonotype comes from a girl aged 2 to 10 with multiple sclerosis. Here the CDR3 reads CASSRDGGFQPQHF. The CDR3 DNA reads TGTGCCAGCAGCCGAGATGGGGGGTTCCAGCCCCAGCATTTT.